Sequencing of this T cell receptor (beta chain) was carried out in a study of shared clonotypes between healthy human individuals. The method was immunoSEQ multiplex PCR; TCRdb's version includes in-frame clones alone and lacks a portion of them. The sample shows 2,500,000 or so clones, 93% of them seen only once. The length of the CDR3 is 15 residues. Germline-derived CDR1 and CDR2 are SQVTM and ANQGSEA. V gave up 7 bases and J gave up 0 bases, with 16 bases separating them. The TCR sequence derives from a man younger than 35 in good health. Some clones in this sample may be carry-over from other donors' samples. Sequenced: naive CD4+ T cells from PBMCs. The subset: CD45RA+ positively selected. V is TRBV29-1 and J is TRBJ2-4; D may be TRBD1 (6 bases). The CDR3 bases are TGCAGCGCAACACAGGGCCAACTAGCCAAAAACATTCAGTACTTC. The encoded protein is CSATQGQLAKNIQYF.